This TCR beta chain comes out of a study of blood T cell repertoires in COVID-19. At the level of the study: From the United States, Italy and Spain came samples of acute and convalescent COVID-19.

CDR3 length: 16 residues. Germline V gives CDR1 SGHTA, CDR2 FQGNSA. Trimming cost V 5 bases and J 10 bases; bases outside gene matches: 17. In the original processing: Using reference gene primer amplification, nucleated cell counts were estimated. Measured with immunoSEQ multiplex PCR; TCRdb has only the in-frame clones, and not every one. V, J and clone size are those of that table, while D and trimming were read from the DNA. The table shows 40,000 to 50,000 clones, with more than 70% occurring only once. Sequencing was done on a sample of peripheral blood. The TCR was taken from an older woman with acute or convalescent COVID-19. This chain links TRBV7-2 with TRBJ2-1; 7 bases align to TRBD2. Here the CDR3 reads CASSPGRDYLYGEQFF. CDR3 nucleotides: TGTGCCAGCAGCCCTGGAAGGGACTATCTATATGGCGAGCAGTTCTTC.